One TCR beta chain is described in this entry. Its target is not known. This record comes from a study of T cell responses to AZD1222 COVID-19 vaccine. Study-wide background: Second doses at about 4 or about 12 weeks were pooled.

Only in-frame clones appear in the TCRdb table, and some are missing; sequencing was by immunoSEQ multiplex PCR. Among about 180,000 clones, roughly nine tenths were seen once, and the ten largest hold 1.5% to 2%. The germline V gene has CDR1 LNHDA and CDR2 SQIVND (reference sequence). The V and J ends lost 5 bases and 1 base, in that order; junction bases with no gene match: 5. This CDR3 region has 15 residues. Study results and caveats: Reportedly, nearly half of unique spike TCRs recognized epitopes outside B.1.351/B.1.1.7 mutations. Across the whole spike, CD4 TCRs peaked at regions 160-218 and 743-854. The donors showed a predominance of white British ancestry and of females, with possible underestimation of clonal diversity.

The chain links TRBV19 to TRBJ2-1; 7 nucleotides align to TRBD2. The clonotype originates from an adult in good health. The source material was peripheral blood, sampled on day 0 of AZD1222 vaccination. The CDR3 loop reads CASSPRTRSYNEQFF. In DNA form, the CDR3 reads TGTGCCAGTAGTCCGAGGACTAGATCCTACAATGAGCAGTTCTTC.